The 11 T cell receptor beta chains presented below share a single source sample, sequenced in a study of cytomegalovirus exposure and HLA in healthy donors. Researchers ran the PCR with 60 Vbeta and 13 Jbeta primers. The data were produced by immunoSEQ multiplex PCR, yet TCRdb's version contains in-frame clones alone and is incomplete. There are approximately 300,000 clones in the sample; over 70% occur only once, and over 0.3% lies in the top ten. The sequenced sample was PBMCs. All receptors derive from a girl aged 2-10 years in good health and CMV-seronegative.

The rearrangement uses TRBV11-2 and TRBJ2-1; 12 bases line up with TRBD2. The CDR3 extends over 14 amino acids. The ends lost 4 bases at V and 8 bases at J; junction bases unmatched: 3. Germline CDR1 SGHAT, CDR2 FQNNGV. The CDR3 region is CASSSRLAGDEQFF. As DNA, the CDR3 is TGTGCCAGCAGCTCTAGACTAGCGGGAGATGAGCAGTTCTTC.

The table lists this clone with a few counts. The chain joins TRBV28 to TRBJ1-2, with 10 bases identical to TRBD1. V lost 6 bases, J lost 4 bases, and 20 bases stayed unmatched. CDR1 MDHEN and CDR2 SYDVKM come from the germline V gene. The CDR3 runs 19 residues. The CDR3 bases are TGTGCCAGCAGGCCCGCAACTCCTGGGGACAGGGGCGTTATCTATGGCTACACCTTC. Its protein product is CASRPATPGDRGVIYGYTF.

The rearrangement uses TRBV7-9 and TRBJ1-6; weak D call: TRBD1 (6 bases). The CDR3 extends over 18 amino acids. Germline values: CDR1 SEHNR, CDR2 FQNEAQ (reference sequence). V was pared by 4 bases and J by 0 bases, with 16 bases between. CDR3 sequence reads: CASSYAIGQSSYNSPLHF. The CDR3, as DNA: TGTGCCAGCAGCTACGCAATCGGACAGAGCTCCTATAATTCACCCCTCCACTTT.

The chain combines TRBV5-1 with TRBJ2-5; 13 bases map to TRBD2. The CDR3 spans 15 residues. V trimming: 4 bases; J trimming: 3 bases; junction bases outside the gene matches: 3. Germline CDR1 and CDR2: SGHRS and YFSETQ. Here the CDR3 DNA reads TGCGCCAGCAGCGAGACTAGCGGGGGGAAAGAGACCCAGTACTTC. Translation: CASSETSGGKETQYF.

J is TRBJ2-1 and V is TRBV18, with D possibly matching TRBD1 (6 bases). CDR3 length: 15 residues. Trimming took off 5 bases at V and 9 bases at J, with 20 bases between the two ends. The germline gives CDR1 KGHSH, CDR2 LQKENI. The CDR3 DNA sequence: TGTGCCAGCTCAGTGTCAGGGGCTAGGGTCGGTGAGCAGTTCTTC. Protein product: CASSVSGARVGEQFF. The whole variable domain, filled in from reference TRBV18 and TRBJ2-1, reads NAGVMQNPRHLVRRRGQEARLRCSPMKGHSHVYWYRQLPEEGLKFMVYLQKENIIDESGMPKERFSAEFPKEGPSILRIQQVVRGDSAAYFCASSVSGARVGEQFFGPGTRLTVL.

The genes are TRBV7-9 and TRBJ2-3; 8 nucleotides match TRBD1. Germline loops: CDR1 SEHNR, CDR2 FQNEAQ (reference sequence). V lost 5 bases, J lost 1 base, and 5 bases stayed unmatched. The CDR3 has 15 amino acids. This chain's CDR3 is CASSAGQGGTDTQYF. In DNA, the CDR3 is TGTGCCAGCAGCGCCGGACAGGGCGGCACAGATACGCAGTATTTT.

J is TRBJ1-1 and V is TRBV6-1, with D possibly matching TRBD1 (6 bases). CDR1 is MNHNS and CDR2 is SASEGT in the germline V gene. This CDR3 comprises 14 residues. Trimming left V 7 bases short and J 0 bases short, with 12 bases between. CDR3 coding DNA: TGTGCCAGCACTAGGACAGCCCTGAACACTGAAGCTTTCTTT. Translating it yields CASTRTALNTEAFF.

The chain joins TRBV7-6 to TRBJ1-2; perhaps TRBD1 as D (6 bases). The germline V and J ends were trimmed by 2 bases and 6 bases, with 19 bases remaining between them. The germline CDR1 and CDR2 sequences are SGHVS and FNYEAQ. The CDR3 loop spans 16 amino acids. The CDR3 DNA reads as TGTGCCAGCAGCTTATCAATCTCAGGGGTTCTGGATGGCTACACCTTC. Amino acid sequence: CASSLSISGVLDGYTF.

V and J are TRBV7-2 and TRBJ2-3, with TRBD2 identical over 9 bases. In germline, CDR1 is SGHTA, CDR2 FQGNSA. The CDR3 consists of 17 residues. V lost 0 bases to trimming and J lost 8 bases; unmatched junction nucleotides: 12. CDR3 amino acids: CASSLAKGRGGLLTQYF. DNA for the CDR3: TGTGCCAGCAGCTTAGCGAAGGGGCGGGGGGGCCTACTTACGCAGTATTTT.

This rearrangement joins TRBV7-2 to TRBJ1-3; 10 positions match TRBD1. V dropped 5 bases and J dropped 8; count of bases not matched to a gene: 9. This CDR3 is built from 15 residues. Per the germline V gene, CDR1 is SGHTA and CDR2 is FQGNSA. CDR3 in amino acids: CASSHTTGGSYTIYF. The CDR3 bases are TGTGCCAGCAGCCATACGACAGGGGGCAGTTACACCATATATTTT.

This clone has just a few counts. The chain combines TRBV2 with TRBJ1-5; 9 bases fit TRBD1. Germline values: CDR1 SNHLY, CDR2 FYNNEI. V lost 6 bases to trimming and J lost 8 bases; unmatched junction nucleotides: 5. This CDR3 contains 13 residues. CDR3 DNA: TGTGCCAGCAGCCGGGACAGGGTAAAGCCCCAGCATTTT. Its protein product is CASSRDRVKPQHF.